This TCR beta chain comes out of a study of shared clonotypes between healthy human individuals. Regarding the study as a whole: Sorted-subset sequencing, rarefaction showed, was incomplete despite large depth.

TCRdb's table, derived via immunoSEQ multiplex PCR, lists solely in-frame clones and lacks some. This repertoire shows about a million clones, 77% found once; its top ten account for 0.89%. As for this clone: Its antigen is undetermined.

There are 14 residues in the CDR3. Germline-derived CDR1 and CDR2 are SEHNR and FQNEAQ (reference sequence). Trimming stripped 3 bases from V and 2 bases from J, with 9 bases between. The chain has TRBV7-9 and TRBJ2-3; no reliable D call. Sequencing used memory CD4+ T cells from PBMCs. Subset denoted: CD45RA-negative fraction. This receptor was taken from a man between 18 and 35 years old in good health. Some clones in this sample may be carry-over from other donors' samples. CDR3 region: CASSFDRNTDTQYF. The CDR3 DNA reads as TGTGCCAGCAGCTTTGACCGTAACACAGATACGCAGTATTTT. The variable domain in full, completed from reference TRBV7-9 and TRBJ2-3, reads DTGVSQNPRHKITKRGQNVTFRCDPISEHNRLYWYRQTLGQGPEFLTYFQNEAQLEKSRLLSDRFSAERPKGSFSTLEIQRTEQGDSAMYLCASSFDRNTDTQYFGPGTRLTVL.